This T cell receptor beta chain was observed in a study of regulatory T cells in long-lasting Graves disease (dated by TCRdb to the early 2020s). Study-wide context: Antithyroid drugs had been taken for less than 3 months by newly diagnosed Graves' disease patients. This study used TCR sequencing and RNA sequencing of peripheral blood to compare persistent Graves' disease patients against newly diagnosed Graves' disease patients. The study was conducted in China and was registered as a clinical trial. A total of some 35 samples underwent TCR sequencing, from roughly 13 patients with persistent Graves' disease and 20 or so patients with newly diagnosed Graves' disease. Beyond this particular receptor, the publication reports: Patients with persistent disease shared more public clonotypes (around 2,500) than newly diagnosed patients did (nearly 1,000). Sequencing and analysis were limited to the TCR beta chain. Persistent disease showed preferential use of TRBV28, TRBJ1-2 and TRBJ2-5, whereas newly diagnosed disease favored TRBV20-1 and TRBJ2-1. The authors acknowledged the small sample size as a limitation that may reduce accuracy. Because the primary lesion, thyroid tissue, could not be accessed, the study looked at peripheral blood alone. Compared with newly diagnosed patients, patients with persistent Graves' disease had lower TCR Shannon entropy and fewer highly expanded clones, which suggests clonal expansion.

Germline trimming amounts to 1 base on V and 4 bases on J, with 6 as the count of junction bases outside the gene matches. The CDR3 measures 15 amino acids from cysteine to phenylalanine. Left in the record is the CDR3 DNA by itself, 45 bases read in frame from the first base. Sequences MNHNS (CDR1) and SASEGT (CDR2) are obtained from the germline V gene. At least ten counts were recorded for this clonotype. Its antigen specificity is not known. No per-base quality is available; no much larger clone lies one base away. The library was obtained by multiplex PCR. Sequencing used an Illumina HiSeq 4000. iRepertoire HTBI primers and Arm-PCR amplification of CDR3 regions were used to construct TCR beta libraries. Gel purification was performed on PCR products prior to sequencing. The authors' pipeline ran thus. A total of 62 TRBV and 14 TRBJ segments were identified across samples and were used for gene usage analysis of CDR3 amino acid clonotypes. COPE and FqMerger were used to merge filtered high-quality paired reads into contigs. BLAST was used to align contigs to the IMGT TRBV, TRBD and TRBJ reference genes, and CDR3 was defined following IMGT. Clonotypes above 0.1% frequency were classified as highly expanded clones. Shannon entropy was used to measure repertoire diversity, and the Gini coefficient was used to measure V-J evenness. A clonotype found in more than one individual was treated as public. TCRdb trimmed the raw reads at Q25, called clones with MiXCR and kept productive beta chains. Rows merge per CDR3 protein into single entries with the most common DNA and genes. The V and J calls reflect TCRdb's pipeline rather than the authors' work. For this sample there are fewer than 400,000 distinct CDR3 sequences; roughly 18% appear just once. Clones ranked in the top ten supply roughly 35% of the sample.

The sample's time point, from its label and the paper: newly diagnosed GD, antithyroid drugs for less than 3 months. For both TCR sequencing and RNA sequencing, RNA was extracted from PBMCs using TRIzol. The diagnosis of Graves' disease followed American Thyroid Association guidelines. Patients for the study were recruited at an endocrinology department in Xi'an, China. Each patient gave 7.5 to 10 milliliters of peripheral blood, collected in an EDTA anticoagulant tube. Ficoll Paque Plus density gradient separation was used to isolate PBMCs, and no further T cell sorting was performed. An Agilent 2100 Bioanalyzer and agarose gel were used to assess RNA quality, and a NanoDrop 2000 was used to measure RNA concentration.

The receptor was derived from a female donor with Graves disease. The chain links TRBV6-1 with TRBJ2-7; 8 of the junction bases match TRBD2. The source material was peripheral blood mononuclear cells (PBMCs), sampled at new diagnosis, from a patient treated with antithyroid drugs. The CDR3 sequence is CASSEVQREWYEQYF. The base sequence is TGTGCCAGCAGTGAAGTCCAGCGGGAGTGGTACGAGCAGTACTTC.